This T cell receptor beta chain came from a study of cytomegalovirus exposure and HLA in healthy donors. Points from the study as a whole: Some V segments could not be told apart, so they were left out, TRBV6-2 and TRBV6-3 among them. Among TCR sequences, most were rare, though some public TCRs appeared in many donors.

Notes on this clone: Its antigen is undetermined.

The CDR3 runs 14 residues. V gave up 1 base and J gave up 6 bases, with 12 bases separating them. Germline V lookup: CDR1 LNHDA, CDR2 SQIVND (reference sequence). 60 Vbeta and 13 Jbeta primers were used in PCR. Using immunoSEQ multiplex PCR, the repertoire was profiled, and TCRdb retains in-frame clones only, with some absent. The sample carries over 200,000 clones, roughly 85% recorded once. V is TRBV19 and J is TRBJ1-2; no clear D. The clonotype comes from a male donor in good health and CMV-seronegative. The material sequenced was PBMCs. Written as DNA, the CDR3 is TGTGCCAGTAGTATAGTTCAGGCCCGTGATGGCTACACCTTC. It yields the protein CASSIVQARDGYTF.